This T cell receptor beta chain was profiled in a study of blood T cell repertoires in COVID-19. About the research overall: PBMCs, B-cell-depleted T cells, or T cells provided the cDNA or gDNA that made up the material.

The CDR3 runs 14 residues. With V trimmed by 6 bases and J by 5 bases, 4 bases remained unmatched. Germline V lookup: CDR1 MNHEY, CDR2 SVGAGI. Original handling: Estimated nucleated cell counts came from reference gene primer amplification. Measured with immunoSEQ multiplex PCR; TCRdb has only the in-frame clones, and not every one. The DNA was the basis for D and trimming; V, J and clone size are from that table. Here the sample spans roughly 440,000 clones, around 88% being singletons. The chain recombines TRBV6-5 with TRBJ1-5, with 10 bases matching TRBD1. The sequenced sample consisted of peripheral blood. This receptor was taken from a woman between 45 and 60 years old with COVID-19, enrolled during active disease. The CDR3 region is CASSPGQGYQPQHF. In DNA form, the CDR3 reads TGTGCCAGCAGCCCGGGACAGGGGTATCAGCCCCAGCATTTT.